What follows is one T cell receptor (beta chain) and its context. Its antigen is currently unknown. With the ViraFEST assay, the study expanded antigen-specific CD4+ T cells using viral peptide pools, then sequenced them. Culturing for more than 9 days preceded CD4+ T cell isolation. Confirmation by PCR established that the person had SARS-CoV-2 infection between March and December 2020. Culturing of 2 million to 2.5 million PBMC per well took place with about 10 IU/ml IL-2 and approximately 9.9 ug/ml peptides. Cultures received IL-2 medium that replaced half the medium on days 3 and 7. Trimming removed 7 bases from V and 9 bases from J, with 16 bases in between. This CDR3 region has 12 residues. Per germline, CDR1 GTSNPN and CDR2 SVGIG (reference sequence). Produced via immunoSEQ multiplex PCR; TCRdb's table is partial and in-frame only. The profile covers about 27,000 clones, with more than 75% appearing a single time and around 16% taken by the ten largest.

The data were taken from a study of vaccination effects on CD4 cells after COVID-19. Turning to the study itself: All study participants received two doses of BNT162b2 or mRNA-1273 vaccine.

Whole-study findings and limits: The study found marked clonal contraction of infection- and vaccine-induced clones late after vaccination.

V usage is TRBV30 and J usage is TRBJ1-3; no firm D call. The sequencing here drew on CD4+ T cells from PBMCs cultured with HCoV-NL63 spike peptides, taken before COVID-19 vaccination. This clonotype originated in a human donor who had a prior SARS-CoV-2 infection. The CDR3 protein is CAYPRVERTIYF. The CDR3, as DNA: TGTGCCTACCCTAGGGTCGAACGCACCATATATTTT.